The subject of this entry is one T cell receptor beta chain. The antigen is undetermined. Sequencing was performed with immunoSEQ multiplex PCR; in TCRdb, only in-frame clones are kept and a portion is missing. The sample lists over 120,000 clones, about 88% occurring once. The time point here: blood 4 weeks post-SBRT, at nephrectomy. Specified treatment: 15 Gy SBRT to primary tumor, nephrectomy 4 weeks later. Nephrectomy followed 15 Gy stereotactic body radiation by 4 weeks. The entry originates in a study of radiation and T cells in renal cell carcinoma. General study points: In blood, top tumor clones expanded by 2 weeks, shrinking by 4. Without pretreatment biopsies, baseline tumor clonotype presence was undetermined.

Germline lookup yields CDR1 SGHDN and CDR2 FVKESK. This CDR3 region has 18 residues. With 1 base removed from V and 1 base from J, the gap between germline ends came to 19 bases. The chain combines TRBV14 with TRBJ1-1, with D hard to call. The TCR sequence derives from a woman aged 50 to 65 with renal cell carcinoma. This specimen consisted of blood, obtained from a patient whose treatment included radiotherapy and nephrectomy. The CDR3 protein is CASSQVIGIYTANTEAFF. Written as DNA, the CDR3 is TGTGCCAGCAGCCAAGTCATTGGGATATATACCGCGAACACTGAAGCTTTCTTT.